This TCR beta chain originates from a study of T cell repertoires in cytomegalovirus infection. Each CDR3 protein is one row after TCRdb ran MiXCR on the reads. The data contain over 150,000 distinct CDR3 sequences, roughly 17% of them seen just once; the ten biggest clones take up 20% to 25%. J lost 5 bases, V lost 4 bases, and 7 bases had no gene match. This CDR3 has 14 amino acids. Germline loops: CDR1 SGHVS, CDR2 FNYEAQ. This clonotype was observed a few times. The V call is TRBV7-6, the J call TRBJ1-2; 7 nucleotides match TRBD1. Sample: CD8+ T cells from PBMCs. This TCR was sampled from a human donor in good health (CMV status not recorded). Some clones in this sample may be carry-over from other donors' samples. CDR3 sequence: CASSSGQLLYGYTF. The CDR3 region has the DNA TGTGCCAGCAGCTCGGGACAGCTCCTTTATGGCTACACCTTC. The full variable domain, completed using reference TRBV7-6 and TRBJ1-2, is GAGVSQSPRYKVTKRGQDVALRCDPISGHVSLYWYRQALGQGPEFLTYFNYEAQQDKSGLPNDRFSAERPEGSISTLTIQRTEQRDSAMYRCASSSGQLLYGYTFGSGTRLTVV.